The 27 T cell receptor beta chains presented below share a single source sample, sequenced in a study of blood T cell repertoires in COVID-19. Only in-frame clones appear in the TCRdb table, and some are missing; sequencing was by immunoSEQ multiplex PCR. The table has 59,000 or so clones, more than 75% seen once. Material: peripheral blood. Receptors originate from a human donor in a cohort sampled during active COVID-19.

The chain combines TRBV5-1 with TRBJ1-1; TRBD1 agrees at 9 bases. Germline CDR1 reads SGHRS; CDR2 reads YFSETQ. The CDR3 loop spans 17 amino acids. The V segment lost 4 bases and the J segment 1 base; nucleotides outside the gene matches: 11. The CDR3 here is CASSPSMGQGWNTEAFF. CDR3 bases: TGCGCCAGCAGCCCCTCGATGGGACAGGGCTGGAACACTGAAGCTTTCTTT.

The V and J genes are TRBV12-5 and TRBJ2-1; 8 bases map to TRBD2. V shed 5 bases, J shed 7 bases, and the junction held 7 bases outside the gene matches. The CDR3 has 14 residues. In germline, CDR1 is LGHNT, CDR2 FRNRAP. CDR3 residues: CASGTGLAGNEQFF. The DNA for the CDR3 is TGTGCTAGTGGTACCGGACTAGCTGGAAATGAGCAGTTCTTC.

The rearrangement uses TRBV10-2 and TRBJ1-2, with a weak D call TRBD1 (6 bases). CDR3 length equals 15 residues. V dropped 6 bases and J dropped 3 bases, with 17 bases sitting between them. From germline, CDR1 is WSHSY and CDR2 SAAADI. CDR3 in amino acids: CASSTGTHSHYGYTF. CDR3 nucleotide sequence: TGCGCCAGCAGCACCGGGACACACAGCCACTATGGCTACACCTTC.

V gene TRBV10-3 combines with J gene TRBJ1-4; no reliable D call. Trimming removed 8 bases from V and 7 bases from J, with 14 bases in between. Germline V gene data show CDR1 as ENHRY and CDR2 as SYGVKD. There are 13 residues in the CDR3. The DNA of the CDR3 is TGTGCCATCGCGGGCGACCAACGTGAAAAACTGTTTTTT. This sequence encodes CAIAGDQREKLFF.

V and J are TRBV3-1 (or the pseudogene TRBV3-2) and TRBJ2-1, with TRBD2 matching over 8 bases. The CDR3 is made up of 14 amino acids. J was trimmed by 10 bases and V by 6 bases; bases with no gene match: 11. Germline CDR1 reads LGHDT; CDR2 reads YNNKEL (reference sequence). CDR3 DNA sequence: TGTGCCAGCAGGCCGACTAGCGATGGTTTCGAGCAGTTCTTC. Translated, it gives CASRPTSDGFEQFF.

This clone has a single count. This chain joins TRBV6-5 and TRBJ2-3; 9 bases are a match to TRBD1. Germline lookup yields CDR1 MNHEY and CDR2 SVGAGI. The CDR3 sequence is 13 residues long. The V gene end was trimmed by 11 bases and the J gene end by 6 bases; junction bases not matched to a gene: 9. CDR3 sequence: CALRDRVSDTQYF. The CDR3 DNA reads as TGTGCCCTGCGGGACAGGGTTTCTGATACGCAGTATTTT.

This clone was detected only once. The chain joins TRBV4-2 to TRBJ1-1, with a possible D match to TRBD1 (5 bases). The CDR3 sequence is 16 residues long. V lost 0 bases and J lost 6, with 17 bases in between. Germline CDR1 LGHNA, CDR2 YNFKEQ. CDR3 region: CASSQEGQGLVAEAFF. As DNA, the CDR3 is TGTGCCAGCAGCCAAGAAGGTCAGGGCTTGGTGGCTGAAGCTTTCTTT.

This chain uses TRBV5-6 with TRBJ1-2; D gene unclear. CDR1 is SGHDT, CDR2 YYEEEE, per germline. This CDR3 is 13 amino acids long. V shed 5 bases and J shed 3 bases, with 11 bases lying between them. The DNA of the CDR3 is TGTGCCAGCAGTTCCCAGGCTCACTATGGCTACACCTTC. Translating gives CASSSQAHYGYTF.

V and J are TRBV9 and TRBJ2-1; tentatively, D is TRBD2 (6 bases). Trimming shortened V by 0 bases and J by 9 bases, and 13 bases separated the two germline ends. CDR3 length equals 14 residues. The germline CDR1 and CDR2 sequences are SGDLS and YYNGEE. CDR3 DNA: TGTGCCAGCAGCGTAGGGGTTAGCGGAGTTGAGCAGTTCTTC. Translating it yields CASSVGVSGVEQFF.

This chain links TRBV11-1 with TRBJ2-3; a possible D gene is TRBD1 (6 bases). The CDR3 has 14 residues. The V end lost 3 bases, the J end lost 0 bases, and 7 bases lay between the germline ends. Germline V gives CDR1 SGHAT, CDR2 FQDESV (reference sequence). The CDR3 nucleotides are TGTGCCAGCAGCTTGGGGGCCAGCACAGATACGCAGTATTTT. Protein product: CASSLGASTDTQYF.

The rearrangement joins TRBV18 to TRBJ1-5; D gene unclear. This CDR3 is 13 amino acids long. The ends were cut back, 7 bases at V and 4 bases at J, with 11 bases in the middle. Looked up from germline, CDR1 is KGHSH and CDR2 is LQKENI. This CDR3 reads CASLAGRNQPQHF. The CDR3 DNA sequence: TGTGCCAGCTTGGCCGGCAGGAATCAGCCCCAGCATTTT.

A few counts support this clone. This chain uses TRBV6-4 with TRBJ2-2, with 10 bases identical to TRBD2. The junction had 12 bases not matched to a gene; V was cut back by 7 bases and J by 7 bases. The CDR3 extends over 16 amino acids. Germline V gene sequence: CDR1 MRHNA, CDR2 SNTAGT. The CDR3 sequence is CASILALAGDGGELFF. CDR3 DNA: TGTGCCAGCATCCTGGCTCTAGCGGGAGATGGCGGGGAGCTGTTTTTT.

The chain's CDR3 is CASSPPQGPNTEAFF. CDR3 nucleotides: TGTGCCAGTAGCCCCCCCCAGGGGCCCAACACTGAAGCTTTCTTT. This rearrangement joins TRBV19 to TRBJ1-1; TRBD1 is a possible D gene (6 bases). CDR3 length: 15 amino acids. Germline lookup yields CDR1 LNHDA and CDR2 SQIVND (reference sequence). Trimming cost V 6 bases and J 2 bases, with 16 bases left between them.

The chain carries TRBV9 and TRBJ2-7, with 9 bases lining up with TRBD1. Per the germline V gene, CDR1 is SGDLS and CDR2 is YYNGEE. CDR3 length equals 15 residues. J gave up 4 bases and V 3 bases, and 8 bases lay outside the gene matches. The CDR3 DNA is TGTGCCAGCAGCGGAGACAGGGGGGATATATACGAGCAGTACTTC. Its translation: CASSGDRGDIYEQYF.

The chain recombines TRBV10-1 with TRBJ2-1; the D gene is possibly TRBD1 (6 bases). Germline loops: CDR1 WNHNN, CDR2 SYGVQD (reference sequence). The CDR3 totals 15 residues. The V end was cut by 2 bases, the J end by 1 base, with 9 bases between. CDR3 in amino acids: CASSEGQRSYNEQFF. Written as DNA, the CDR3 is TGCGCCAGCAGTGAGGGACAGAGGTCCTACAATGAGCAGTTCTTC.

This chain links TRBV9 with TRBJ2-1; possible D gene TRBD2, 6 bases. The V end was cut by 3 bases, the J end by 10 bases, with 11 bases between. CDR3 length equals 12 residues. CDR1 and CDR2 (germline): SGDLS, YYNGEE. The chain's CDR3 is CASSATSKEQFF. Written as DNA, the CDR3 is TGTGCCAGCAGCGCCACTAGCAAGGAGCAGTTCTTC.

The V and J genes are TRBV7-8 and TRBJ1-6; TRBD1 agrees at 9 bases. V was clipped by 2 bases and J by 0 bases; unmatched bases: 8. Germline V lookup: CDR1 SGHVS, CDR2 FQNEAQ. CDR3 length: 19 amino acids. This CDR3 reads CASSLYHRGQASYNSPLHF. CDR3 coding DNA: TGTGCCAGCAGCTTATATCACAGGGGGCAAGCCTCCTATAATTCACCCCTCCACTTT.

V is TRBV6-2 or TRBV6-3 and J is TRBJ2-1, with a weak D call TRBD2 (6 bases). Germline V gene data show CDR1 as MNHEY and CDR2 as SVGEGT. The CDR3 contains 15 residues. The V gene lost 2 bases and the J gene lost 2 bases, with 10 bases spanning the gap. The CDR3 protein is CASSYLGTPYNEQFF. The DNA for the CDR3 is TGTGCCAGCAGTTACCTTGGGACTCCCTACAATGAGCAGTTCTTC.

This clone has a single count. This chain uses TRBV28 with TRBJ1-4; D not resolved. The V gene lost 2 bases and the J gene lost 12 bases, with 13 bases spanning the gap. Germline V CDR1 and CDR2: MDHEN, SYDVKM. The CDR3 contains 13 residues. This CDR3 is CASSLRTPSELFF. The CDR3, as DNA: TGTGCCAGCAGTTTAAGAACTCCTAGCGAACTGTTTTTT. The complete variable domain, with remaining parts taken from reference TRBV28 and TRBJ1-4, reads DVKVTQSSRYLVKRTGEKVFLECVQDMDHENMFWYRQDPGLGLRLIYFSYDVKMKEKGDIPEGYSVSREKKERFSLILESASTNQTSMYLCASSLRTPSELFFGSGTQLSVL.

The genes are TRBV5-1 and TRBJ2-4; 8 nucleotides align to TRBD2. Germline CDR1 reads SGHRS; CDR2 reads YFSETQ. The junction had 8 bases not matched to a gene; V was cut back by 0 bases and J by 6 bases. There are 16 residues in the CDR3. The CDR3 here is CASSLGGTGGVNIQYF. In DNA form, the CDR3 reads TGCGCCAGCAGCTTGGGTGGAACGGGAGGGGTAAACATTCAGTACTTC.

The CDR3 protein is CASSRGQRVPLHF. The DNA for the CDR3 is TGTGCCAGCAGCCGGGGACAGCGGGTACCCCTCCACTTT. The chain couples TRBV5-4 to TRBJ1-6; 7 bases are a match to TRBD1. The V gene end was trimmed by 4 bases and the J gene end by 12 bases; junction bases not matched to a gene: 7. The CDR3 is 13 residues long. Germline V gives CDR1 SGHNT, CDR2 YYREEE (reference sequence).

This sequence joins TRBV28 and TRBJ2-7, with D possibly TRBD2 on 6 matching bases. CDR1 and CDR2 (germline): MDHEN, SYDVKM. Between the trimmed V and J ends, which lost 2 bases and 1 base, there was a span of 9 bases. The CDR3 extends over 14 amino acids. The CDR3 protein is CASSLTGTSYEQYF. Written as DNA, the CDR3 is TGTGCCAGCAGTTTAACCGGGACTTCCTACGAGCAGTACTTC. Looking up the rest from reference TRBV28 and TRBJ2-7 gives the full variable domain: DVKVTQSSRYLVKRTGEKVFLECVQDMDHENMFWYRQDPGLGLRLIYFSYDVKMKEKGDIPEGYSVSREKKERFSLILESASTNQTSMYLCASSLTGTSYEQYFGPGTRLTVT.

The chain is built from TRBV19 and TRBJ1-4, with 7 bases that match TRBD1. CDR1 is LNHDA, CDR2 SQIVND, per germline (reference sequence). The CDR3 has 15 residues. The V gene end was trimmed by 3 bases and the J gene end by 7 bases; junction bases not matched to a gene: 8. CDR3 region: CASSIIGGAGEKLFF. The CDR3 nucleotides are TGTGCCAGTAGTATTATAGGGGGCGCGGGTGAAAAACTGTTTTTT.

The V and J genes are TRBV6-2 or TRBV6-3 and TRBJ2-1; 8 bases are a match to TRBD2. Germline V lookup: CDR1 MNHEY, CDR2 SVGEGT. The CDR3 has 14 residues. The junction had 2 bases not matched to a gene; V was cut back by 6 bases and J by 1 base. This CDR3 is CASSGGGSYNEQFF. Here the CDR3 DNA reads TGTGCCAGCAGCGGGGGGGGATCCTACAATGAGCAGTTCTTC.

The chain combines TRBV6-2 or TRBV6-3 with TRBJ2-2, with 8 bases that match TRBD1. The CDR3 contains 15 residues. Looked up from germline, CDR1 is MNHEY and CDR2 is SVGEGT. After removal of 3 bases from V and 2 bases from J, the junction contained 2 bases not matched to a gene. The CDR3 sequence is CASSYQGANTGELFF. CDR3 nucleotide sequence: TGTGCCAGCAGTTATCAGGGGGCCAACACCGGGGAGCTGTTTTTT.

This clone was seen only a few times. V is TRBV11-3 and J is TRBJ2-2; D is undetermined. Trimming pared 2 bases from V and 5 bases from J, leaving 6 bases between. The CDR3 runs 13 residues. The germline V gene has CDR1 SGHNT and CDR2 YENEEA. DNA for the CDR3: TGTGCCAGCAGCTTACTAGGAACCGGGGAGCTGTTTTTT. Translating it yields CASSLLGTGELFF.

V usage is TRBV19 and J usage is TRBJ2-2; 15 nucleotides line up with TRBD2. CDR1 is LNHDA, CDR2 SQIVND, per germline (reference sequence). CDR3 size: 19 residues. The J segment lost 1 base and the V segment lost 3 bases, leaving 6 bases of the junction unmatched. The DNA of the CDR3 is TGTGCCAGTAGTATCTCGGGACTAGCGGGAGGCTGGAACACCGGGGAGCTGTTTTTT. As protein: CASSISGLAGGWNTGELFF. Supplemented by reference TRBV19 and TRBJ2-2, the full variable domain reads DGGITQSPKYLFRKEGQNVTLSCEQNLNHDAMYWYRQDPGQGLRLIYYSQIVNDFQKGDIAEGYSVSREKKESFPLTVTSAQKNPTAFYLCASSISGLAGGWNTGELFFGEGSRLTVL.